This TCR beta chain was identified during a study of T cells in narcolepsy. At the level of the study: Enrolled donors included narcolepsy type 1 or type 2 patients and healthy controls.

Sequencing used immunoSEQ multiplex PCR; TCRdb keeps in-frame clones, though not all of them. The data show more than 30,000 clones, roughly 87% seen once. Remarks on this clone: Its antigen is undetermined.

Whole-study results and caveats: Some memory CD4+ repertoires had no autoreactive clone sequences. HCRT-specific and TRIB2-specific autoreactive clonotypes appeared among same-patient CSF and blood CD4+ clonotypes.

The CDR3 consists of 11 residues. Germline CDR1 LNHDA, CDR2 SQIVND (reference sequence). Trimming cost V 3 bases and J 2 bases, with 1 base left between them. Sequenced input: memory (CD45RA-) CD4+ T cells from blood. This TCR derives from a human donor in good health. J is TRBJ2-5 and V is TRBV19; D is ambiguous. The CDR3 DNA reads TGTGCCAGTAGTATTCAAGAGACCCAGTACTTC. It yields the protein CASSIQETQYF.